The 20 T cell receptor beta chains below come from one sample, sequenced in a study of T cell responses to AZD1222 COVID-19 vaccine. The protocol was immunoSEQ multiplex PCR, while the TCRdb copy is restricted to in-frame clones and leaves out a portion. The table shows about 180,000 clones, with approximately 86% occurring only once. The specimen comprised peripheral blood, sampled 28 days after the second AZD1222 dose. These TCRs come from an adult who received the AZD1222 COVID-19 vaccine.

The chain joins TRBV25-1 to TRBJ1-1, with D possibly being TRBD1 (5 bases). V gave up 2 bases and J gave up 3 bases, with 13 bases separating them. CDR1 and CDR2 from the germline V gene are MGHDK and SYGVNS. This CDR3 contains 15 residues. The CDR3 spells CASSEQGAIDTEAFF. The CDR3 bases are TGTGCCAGCAGTGAACAAGGGGCGATAGACACTGAAGCTTTCTTT.

The V and J genes are TRBV6-2 or TRBV6-3 and TRBJ2-3; 7 bases line up with TRBD1. V was clipped by 6 bases and J by 1 base; unmatched bases: 10. The CDR3 sequence is 16 residues long. Per the germline V gene, CDR1 is MNHEY and CDR2 is SVGEGT. CDR3 bases: TGTGCCAGCAGCCGTACAGCCGGACAGGGCACAGATACGCAGTATTTT. Amino acid sequence: CASSRTAGQGTDTQYF.

The genes are TRBV3-1 (or the pseudogene TRBV3-2) and TRBJ2-3; D possibly corresponds to TRBD1 (6 bases). CDR1 is LGHDT and CDR2 is YNNKEL in the germline V gene (reference sequence). The CDR3 is 14 residues long. V shed 1 base and J shed 5 bases, with 10 bases lying between them. CDR3 nucleotide sequence: TGTGCCAGCAGCCAAGCACAGGGAAGAGATACGCAGTATTTT. It codes for CASSQAQGRDTQYF.

The rearrangement uses TRBV19 and TRBJ2-3; the match to TRBD2 covers 9 bases. Per germline, CDR1 LNHDA and CDR2 SQIVND (reference sequence). The J segment lost 5 bases and the V segment lost 5 bases, leaving 5 bases of the junction unmatched. The CDR3 covers 14 residues. In DNA, the CDR3 is TGTGCCAGTAGTGCGGGACTAGCTATAGATACGCAGTATTTT. This gives the protein CASSAGLAIDTQYF.

J is TRBJ2-1 and V is TRBV11-2; D tentatively fits TRBD1 or TRBD2 (5 bases each). From germline, CDR1 is SGHAT and CDR2 FQNNGV. V was cut by 2 bases and J by 0 bases, with 17 bases left in between. This CDR3 has 18 residues. In DNA form, the CDR3 reads TGTGCCAGCAGCTTAATTACTCTGGGACGGAGCTCCTACAATGAGCAGTTCTTC. Its translation: CASSLITLGRSSYNEQFF. Full variable domain (outside the CDR3, taken from reference TRBV11-2 and TRBJ2-1): EAGVAQSPRYKIIEKRQSVAFWCNPISGHATLYWYQQILGQGPKLLIQFQNNGVVDDSQLPKDRFSAERLKGVDSTLKIQPAKLEDSAVYLCASSLITLGRSSYNEQFFGPGTRLTVL.

The chain carries TRBV29-1 and TRBJ1-1; the D is unclear. The V end was cut by 4 bases, the J end by 1 base, with 13 bases between. Germline CDR1 and CDR2: SQVTM and ANQGSEA. The CDR3 totals 14 residues. The CDR3 loop reads CSVARPGRNTEAFF. In DNA form, the CDR3 reads TGCAGCGTTGCCAGACCCGGAAGGAACACTGAAGCTTTCTTT.

This clone showed up just a few times. V gene TRBV7-2 combines with J gene TRBJ2-4, with 12 bases identical to TRBD2. V lost 0 bases to trimming and J lost 6 bases; unmatched junction nucleotides: 3. Germline lookup yields CDR1 SGHTA and CDR2 FQGNSA. The CDR3 spans 16 residues. The CDR3 reads CASSLALAGGTNIQYF. The DNA for the CDR3 is TGTGCCAGCAGCTTAGCCCTAGCGGGGGGGACAAACATTCAGTACTTC.

The CDR3 protein is CAWSVSTEAFF. CDR3 DNA: TGTGCCTGGAGTGTTTCTACTGAAGCTTTCTTT. The chain joins TRBV30 to TRBJ1-1; D remains unclear. From germline, CDR1 is GTSNPN and CDR2 SVGIG (reference sequence). CDR3 length equals 11 residues. V gave up 0 bases and J gave up 5 bases, with 4 bases separating them.

The gene calls are TRBV3-1 (or the pseudogene TRBV3-2) and TRBJ1-1; D is ambiguous. This CDR3 comprises 19 residues. CDR1 and CDR2 from the germline V gene are LGHDT and YNNKEL (reference sequence). Trimming took off 1 base at V and 6 bases at J, with 27 bases between the two ends. CDR3 sequence (DNA): TGTGCCAGCAGCCAAGGGGGATGGCAGAACTTTAATTACTTACCTGAAGCTTTCTTT. Protein sequence: CASSQGGWQNFNYLPEAFF.

This clone was found once. This sequence joins TRBV6-5 and TRBJ1-6; D remains ambiguous. The CDR3 totals 15 residues. Deletions cut 4 bases from V and 10 bases from J, with 17 bases between. Germline CDR1 reads MNHEY; CDR2 reads SVGAGI. CDR3 residues: CASSSLDSVGSPLHF. Here the CDR3 DNA reads TGTGCCAGCAGTTCCCTCGATTCGGTAGGGTCACCCCTCCACTTT.

This chain uses TRBV7-9 with TRBJ2-7; TRBD1 agrees at 8 bases. The CDR3 has 16 residues. J gave up 1 base and V 1 base, and 6 bases lay outside the gene matches. The germline V gene has CDR1 SEHNR and CDR2 FQNEAQ (reference sequence). CDR3 sequence (DNA): TGTGCCAGCAGCTTAGGTTCCGGACAGGGTTCCTACGAGCAGTACTTC. This sequence encodes CASSLGSGQGSYEQYF.

The V call is TRBV3-1 (or the pseudogene TRBV3-2), the J call TRBJ1-2; no clear D gene. The germline gives CDR1 LGHDT, CDR2 YNNKEL (reference sequence). The V end was cut by 3 bases, the J end by 0 bases, with 8 bases between. This CDR3 has 14 residues. The CDR3 DNA reads as TGTGCCAGCAGCCAGCACCCCACTAACTATGGCTACACCTTC. Its protein is CASSQHPTNYGYTF.

The chain has TRBV14 and TRBJ1-1; D is unclear. CDR1 is SGHDN and CDR2 is FVKESK in the germline V gene. The CDR3 has 14 residues. V dropped 2 bases and J dropped 5 bases, with 12 bases sitting between them. CDR3 nucleotides: TGTGCCAGCAGCCAACGGTCATCGCGGACTGAAGCTTTCTTT. Protein product: CASSQRSSRTEAFF.

The chain combines TRBV2 with TRBJ2-1, with D uncertain. The V gene lost 2 bases and the J gene lost 9 bases, with 8 bases spanning the gap. Germline V gene lookup returns CDR1 SNHLY and CDR2 FYNNEI. The CDR3 contains 12 residues. CDR3 DNA sequence: TGTGCCAGCAGTGAATGGAAGAGTGAGCAGTTCTTC. This sequence encodes CASSEWKSEQFF.

The J gene is TRBJ1-2, the V gene TRBV19; TRBD1 matches at 11 bases. Germline assignment: CDR1 LNHDA and CDR2 SQIVND (reference sequence). The ends lost 5 bases at V and 3 bases at J; junction bases unmatched: 2. This CDR3 comprises 14 residues. The CDR3 sequence: CASSGQGADYGYTF. CDR3 coding DNA: TGTGCCAGTAGTGGACAGGGGGCGGACTATGGCTACACCTTC.

The rearrangement uses TRBV30 and TRBJ2-5; tentative D call: TRBD1 (5 bases). The CDR3 is made up of 13 amino acids. V was pared by 0 bases and J by 5 bases, with 10 bases between. The germline CDR1 and CDR2 sequences are GTSNPN and SVGIG (reference sequence). CDR3 DNA: TGTGCCTGGAGTGTGAAGGGGATCGAGACCCAGTACTTC. Translating gives CAWSVKGIETQYF.

The rearrangement uses TRBV7-2 and TRBJ1-2; D might be TRBD1 (6 bases). Per the germline V gene, CDR1 is SGHTA and CDR2 is FQGNSA. The V and J ends lost 5 bases and 7 bases respectively, with 20 bases between them. This CDR3 is 15 amino acids long. CDR3: CASSPGGGRPGGYTF. The CDR3 DNA is TGTGCCAGCAGCCCCGGGGGGGGGCGCCCCGGTGGCTACACCTTC.

The rearrangement links TRBV3-1 (or the pseudogene TRBV3-2) to TRBJ1-4; D gene uncertain. There are 16 residues in the CDR3. The germline gives CDR1 LGHDT, CDR2 YNNKEL (reference sequence). The ends were cut back, 4 bases at V and 2 bases at J, with 14 bases in the middle. CDR3 loop: CASSLRLGITNEKLFF. The CDR3 DNA is TGTGCCAGCAGCCTCCGGCTAGGGATCACTAATGAAAAACTGTTTTTT.

The genes are TRBV4-1 and TRBJ2-1, with D possibly TRBD2 on 7 matching bases. From germline, CDR1 is MGHRA and CDR2 YSYEKL. V dropped 1 base and J dropped 12 bases, with 13 bases sitting between them. The CDR3 contains 13 residues. CDR3 nucleotides: TGCGCCAGCAGCCAAGGAAGGGGGGGTAGGCAGTTCTTC. Translating gives CASSQGRGGRQFF.

The CDR3 DNA is TGTGCCAGCAGTTACTCGTCCGGGAGCGGGGAGACCCAGTACTTC. Encoded protein: CASSYSSGSGETQYF. The rearrangement uses TRBV6-5 and TRBJ2-5, with a possible D match to TRBD2 (6 bases). The CDR3 has 15 residues. V lost 0 bases and J lost 5, with 13 bases in between. Germline CDR1 and CDR2: MNHEY and SVGAGI.